The entry below gives a single TCR beta chain sequence along with its context. Repertoires were generated with immunoSEQ multiplex PCR, while TCRdb's copy carries only in-frame clones and drops some. The table has tens of thousands of clones, roughly 90% seen once. The sample belongs to a study of OX40 agonist ivuxolimab in advanced cancers. The wider study: People who had prior anti-PD-1, anti-PD-L1 or anti-CTLA-4 therapy could take part, and 35% to 50% had some.

This sequence was found in an adult with an advanced solid tumor such as melanoma, head and neck, liver or kidney cancer. This specimen was CD4+ or CD8+ T cells sorted from blood, taken in a trial of the OX40 agonist ivuxolimab.

CDR3 DNA: TGCAGCGTTGAATCAAGCGGGGGCTCCTACAATGAGCAGTTCTTC. Amino acid sequence: CSVESSGGSYNEQFF. The chain has TRBV29-1 and TRBJ2-1, with 8 positions matching TRBD2. The junction had 3 bases not matched to a gene; V was cut back by 2 bases and J by 0 bases. This CDR3 is 15 amino acids long. Germline CDR1 is SQVTM and CDR2 is ANQGSEA.